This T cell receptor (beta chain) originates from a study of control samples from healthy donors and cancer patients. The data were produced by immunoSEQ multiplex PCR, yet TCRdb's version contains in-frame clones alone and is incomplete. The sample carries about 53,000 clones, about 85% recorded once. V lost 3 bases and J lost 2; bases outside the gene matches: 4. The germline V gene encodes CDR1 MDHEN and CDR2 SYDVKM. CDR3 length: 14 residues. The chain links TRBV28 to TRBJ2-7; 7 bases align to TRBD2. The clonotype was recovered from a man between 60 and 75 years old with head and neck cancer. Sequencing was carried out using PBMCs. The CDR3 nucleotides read TGTGCCAGCAGTTTCGGAGGGAGGGCCTACGAGCAGTACTTC. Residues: CASSFGGRAYEQYF.